Listed here are 10 T cell receptor beta chains from one sample, sequenced in a study of blood T cell repertoires in COVID-19. Using immunoSEQ multiplex PCR, the repertoire was profiled, and TCRdb retains in-frame clones only, with some absent. The sample records some 450,000 clones, around 89% being singletons. Input material: peripheral blood. The source is a woman between 45 and 60 years old with COVID-19, enrolled during active disease.

The chain recombines TRBV4-1 with TRBJ1-6; tentatively, D is TRBD1 (5 bases). Germline CDR1 reads MGHRA; CDR2 reads YSYEKL. V was clipped by 1 base and J by 0 bases, with 10 bases between them. The CDR3 is 17 amino acids. CDR3 sequence reads: CASSQGGASSYNSPLHF. CDR3 bases: TGCGCCAGCAGCCAAGGTGGGGCCAGCTCCTATAATTCACCCCTCCACTTT.

The chain uses TRBV5-1 and TRBJ1-2; tentative D call: TRBD1 (6 bases). The CDR3 is 15 amino acids. V lost 2 bases and J 2 bases, leaving 13 bases between the germline ends. Germline CDR1 and CDR2: SGHRS and YFSETQ. Written as DNA, the CDR3 is TGCGCCAGCAGCTTCCGGACAGTCGACAACTATGGCTACACCTTC. Encoded protein: CASSFRTVDNYGYTF.

V is TRBV7-9 and J is TRBJ1-2, with 7 bases that match TRBD1. The CDR3 runs to 14 residues. The ends lost 5 bases at V and 5 bases at J; junction bases unmatched: 8. The germline gives CDR1 SEHNR, CDR2 FQNEAQ (reference sequence). This chain's CDR3 is CASSPPGGQYGYTF. The CDR3 nucleotides are TGTGCCAGCAGCCCCCCCGGGGGACAGTATGGCTACACCTTC. The whole variable domain, remainder taken from reference TRBV7-9 and TRBJ1-2, is DTGVSQNPRHKITKRGQNVTFRCDPISEHNRLYWYRQTLGQGPEFLTYFQNEAQLEKSRLLSDRFSAERPKGSFSTLEIQRTEQGDSAMYLCASSPPGGQYGYTFGSGTRLTVV.

A remark on this clone: The junction differs from germline at one of its ends, possibly a read error. The V call is TRBV7-8, the J call TRBJ1-1, with 7 bases aligning to TRBD1. Per germline, CDR1 SGHVS and CDR2 FQNEAQ. This CDR3 has 15 residues. The CDR3: CASSLEGAMNAEAFF. For the CDR3, the DNA is TGTGCCAGCAGCTTAGAGGGGGCAATGAACGCTGAAGCTTTCTTT.

The chain has TRBV2 and TRBJ2-1, with 7 bases aligning to TRBD1. The V gene's germline CDR1 is SNHLY and CDR2 FYNNEI. CDR3 length: 13 amino acids. V gave up 6 bases and J gave up 7 bases; unmatched junction bases: 6. CDR3 protein: CASRGDRLNEQFF. The DNA for the CDR3 is TGTGCCAGCAGGGGGGACAGATTAAATGAGCAGTTCTTC. Full variable domain (outside the CDR3, taken from reference TRBV2 and TRBJ2-1): EPEVTQTPSHQVTQMGQEVILRCVPISNHLYFYWYRQILGQKVEFLVSFYNNEISEKSEIFDDQFSVERPDGSNFTLKIRSTKLEDSAMYFCASRGDRLNEQFFGPGTRLTVL.

The V gene is TRBV10-3, the J gene TRBJ2-2; the D gene is possibly TRBD1 (5 bases). Germline lookup yields CDR1 ENHRY and CDR2 SYGVKD. Trimming removed 7 bases from V and 2 bases from J, with 11 bases in between. There are 14 residues in the CDR3. The CDR3 nucleotides read TGTGCCATCAACAAAGGACATAACACCGGGGAGCTGTTTTTT. Translation: CAINKGHNTGELFF.

This clone was detected once. The chain combines TRBV4-1 with TRBJ2-3, with a tentative D call TRBD2 (7 bases). The CDR3 totals 17 residues. V was pared by 4 bases and J by 3 bases, with 20 bases between. The germline V gene has CDR1 MGHRA and CDR2 YSYEKL. The CDR3 coding sequence is TGCGCCAGCAGCCTTCGGGGGGCCCCCGTCTTAACAGATACGCAGTATTTT. This encodes CASSLRGAPVLTDTQYF.

This clone was counted a single time. V usage is TRBV29-1 and J usage is TRBJ1-2, with TRBD1 identical over 10 bases. CDR1 SQVTM and CDR2 ANQGSEA come from the germline V gene. This CDR3 comprises 16 residues. The V and J ends lost 7 bases and 4 bases, in that order; junction bases with no gene match: 15. The CDR3 region is CSATSRQGALGYGYTF. CDR3 nucleotide sequence: TGCAGCGCGACGTCGAGACAGGGGGCTTTAGGCTATGGCTACACCTTC.

The J gene is TRBJ1-2, the V gene TRBV15; 7 bases line up with TRBD1. CDR3 length equals 15 residues. V was clipped by 2 bases and J by 4 bases; unmatched bases: 7. Germline CDR1 is LNHNV and CDR2 is YYDKDF (reference sequence). The CDR3 sequence is CATSRFRDSGYGYTF. CDR3 bases: TGTGCCACCAGCAGATTCCGGGACAGCGGCTATGGCTACACCTTC.

The V and J genes are TRBV11-2 and TRBJ2-5; perhaps TRBD1 as D (6 bases). The CDR3 is 16 residues long. V dropped 1 base and J dropped 5 bases, with 17 bases sitting between them. CDR1 is SGHAT and CDR2 is FQNNGV in the germline V gene. CDR3 sequence: CASSLGVGTIVETQYF. The DNA for the CDR3 is TGTGCCAGCAGCTTAGGGGTCGGGACAATCGTTGAGACCCAGTACTTC.